This TCR beta chain originates from a study of blood T cell repertoires in COVID-19. Study as a whole: There were acute and convalescent COVID-19 samples, and they came from the United States, Italy and Spain. PBMCs, B-cell-depleted T cells, or T cells were the source of the cDNA or gDNA that made up the material.

This clone was counted only a few times. With V trimmed by 6 bases and J by 4 bases, 4 bases remained unmatched. The CDR3 extends over 13 amino acids. CDR1 and CDR2 (germline): SGHRS, YFSETQ. Original methodology: Researchers report that nucleated cell counts were estimated from reference gene primer amplification. Sequencing used immunoSEQ multiplex PCR; TCRdb keeps in-frame clones, though not all of them. The DNA gave D and trimming, while V, J and clone size come from that table. The repertoire includes tens of thousands of clones, approximately 77% of them detected once, and under 3% sits in the top ten.

Sequenced input: peripheral blood. This chain links TRBV5-1 with TRBJ1-2; 9 positions agree with TRBD1. The receptor's source is a man between 65 and 85 years old with COVID-19, enrolled during active disease. The DNA for the CDR3 is TGCGCCAGCAACCCGACAGGGGGCTATGGCTACACCTTC. It is translated as CASNPTGGYGYTF.